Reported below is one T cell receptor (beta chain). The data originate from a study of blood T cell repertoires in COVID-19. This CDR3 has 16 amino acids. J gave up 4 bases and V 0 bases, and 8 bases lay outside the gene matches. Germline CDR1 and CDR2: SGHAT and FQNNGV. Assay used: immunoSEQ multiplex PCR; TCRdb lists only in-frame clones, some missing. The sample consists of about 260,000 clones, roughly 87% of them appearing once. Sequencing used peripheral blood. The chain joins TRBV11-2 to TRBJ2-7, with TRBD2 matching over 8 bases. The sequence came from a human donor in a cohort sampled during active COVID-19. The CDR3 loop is CASSLDSAGGLYEQYF. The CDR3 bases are TGTGCCAGCAGCTTAGATTCGGCGGGGGGACTTTACGAGCAGTACTTC. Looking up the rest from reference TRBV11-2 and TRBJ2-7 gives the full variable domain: EAGVAQSPRYKIIEKRQSVAFWCNPISGHATLYWYQQILGQGPKLLIQFQNNGVVDDSQLPKDRFSAERLKGVDSTLKIQPAKLEDSAVYLCASSLDSAGGLYEQYFGPGTRLTVT.